What follows are 28 T cell receptor beta chains derived from one specimen sequenced in a study of shared clonotypes between healthy human individuals. TCRdb keeps only in-frame clones here, not all; method: immunoSEQ multiplex PCR. Of over 400,000 clones in the sample, about 85% are singletons; the top ten hold about 13%. The source material was PBMCs. The receptors were sampled from a woman aged 40 to 50 in good health. Some clones in this sample may be carry-over from other donors' samples.

About this clone itself: This likely reflects a read error, since a far larger clone is one base away. J is TRBJ2-5 and V is TRBV6-6, with D maybe TRBD1 (6 bases). CDR1 MNHNY and CDR2 SVGAGI come from the germline V gene (reference sequence). This CDR3 is 16 amino acids long. This CDR3 reads CAISYLPGQREETQYF. The CDR3 nucleotides are TGTGCCATCAGTTACCTGCCGGGACAAAGGGAGGAGACCCAGTACTTC.

This clone was counted a single time. The chain recombines TRBV20-1 with TRBJ2-3; no clear D gene. Trimming shortened V by 5 bases and J by 4 bases, and 7 bases separated the two germline ends. The CDR3 is 11 residues long. The germline gives CDR1 DFQATT, CDR2 SNEGSKA (reference sequence). The CDR3 reads CSALVADTQYF. The DNA of the CDR3 is TGCAGTGCTCTCGTTGCAGATACGCAGTATTTT.

Here the CDR3 DNA reads TGTGCCAGCAGCTTAGTAGTCTCCGGTTGGGATGAGCAGTTCTTC. Its protein is CASSLVVSGWDEQFF. V gene TRBV7-7 combines with J gene TRBJ2-1; D is undetermined. CDR1 is SSHAT, CDR2 FNYEAQ, per germline (reference sequence). V gave up 1 base and J gave up 8 bases, with 15 bases separating them. The CDR3 consists of 15 residues.

This chain connects TRBV7-9 to TRBJ2-1, with TRBD2 identical over 8 bases. This CDR3 is 17 amino acids long. Germline V gene data show CDR1 as SEHNR and CDR2 as FQNEAQ (reference sequence). The ends lost 5 bases at V and 0 bases at J; junction bases unmatched: 9. The chain's CDR3 is CASSPGLGVSSYNEQFF. The CDR3, as DNA: TGTGCCAGCAGCCCGGGACTAGGGGTAAGCTCCTACAATGAGCAGTTCTTC.

In this sample, this clone turned up a few times. This chain uses TRBV2 with TRBJ2-1, with 7 bases lining up with TRBD2. The CDR3 is 15 residues long. The J segment lost 9 bases and the V segment lost 4 bases, leaving 12 bases of the junction unmatched. The V gene's germline CDR1 is SNHLY and CDR2 FYNNEI. The CDR3 reads CASSVRVAGDGEQFF. The CDR3 DNA reads as TGTGCCAGCAGTGTCAGGGTGGCGGGAGACGGTGAGCAGTTCTTC. The whole variable domain, remainder taken from reference TRBV2 and TRBJ2-1, is EPEVTQTPSHQVTQMGQEVILRCVPISNHLYFYWYRQILGQKVEFLVSFYNNEISEKSEIFDDQFSVERPDGSNFTLKIRSTKLEDSAMYFCASSVRVAGDGEQFFGPGTRLTVL.

The V call is TRBV7-2, the J call TRBJ2-3; 13 bases align to TRBD2. Germline loops: CDR1 SGHTA, CDR2 FQGNSA. This CDR3 is 16 amino acids long. Trimming at V came to 4 bases and at J to 4 bases, leaving 5 bases not matched to a gene. Here the CDR3 DNA reads TGTGCCAGCAGCTCCGGACTAGCGGGAGTTTCAGATACGCAGTATTTT. This codes for CASSSGLAGVSDTQYF. Drawing the rest from reference TRBV7-2 and TRBJ2-3, the complete variable domain is GAGVSQSPSNKVTEKGKDVELRCDPISGHTALYWYRQSLGQGLEFLIYFQGNSAPDKSGLPSDRFSAERTGGSVSTLTIQRTQQEDSAVYLCASSSGLAGVSDTQYFGPGTRLTVL.

The chain has TRBV28 and TRBJ2-7; 7 nucleotides agree with TRBD2. Trimming cost V 5 bases and J 2 bases; bases outside gene matches: 9. The CDR3 is 15 residues long. Germline CDR1 is MDHEN and CDR2 is SYDVKM. The CDR3 protein is CASSLPGTTTYEQYF. The CDR3 DNA sequence: TGTGCCAGCAGTCTCCCCGGGACTACAACCTACGAGCAGTACTTC.

This chain connects TRBV6-9 to TRBJ2-1; no firm D call. V lost 2 bases, J lost 1 base, and 15 bases lay in between. The CDR3 runs to 17 residues. Germline V gene sequence: CDR1 MNHGY, CDR2 SVAAGI. CDR3 loop: CASSYTGPRCSYNEQFF. The CDR3 DNA reads as TGTGCCAGCAGTTATACGGGCCCTCGATGTTCCTACAATGAGCAGTTCTTC.

This clone was seen many times. The V and J genes are TRBV28 and TRBJ2-1; 13 bases map to TRBD2. Losses at the gene ends were 6 bases for V and 5 bases for J; bases not matched to a gene: 1. This CDR3 spans 14 amino acids. The V gene's germline CDR1 is MDHEN and CDR2 SYDVKM. CDR3 protein: CASRGLAGHNEQFF. The CDR3 DNA is TGTGCCAGCAGGGGACTAGCGGGGCACAATGAGCAGTTCTTC.

The chain links TRBV10-2 to TRBJ1-5; D unresolved. The ends were cut back, 0 bases at V and 5 bases at J, with 5 bases in the middle. In germline, CDR1 is WSHSY, CDR2 SAAADI. The CDR3 runs to 13 residues. CDR3 amino acids: CASSESYYQPQHF. The CDR3 DNA sequence: TGCGCCAGCAGTGAGTCGTATTATCAGCCCCAGCATTTT.

This clone occurred once. The rearrangement links TRBV7-8 to TRBJ2-7; maybe TRBD1 (6 bases). V gave up 5 bases and J gave up 1 base, with 24 bases separating them. CDR1 SGHVS and CDR2 FQNEAQ come from the germline V gene. The CDR3 loop spans 18 amino acids. CDR3 sequence: CASSPWTVVTALSYEQYF. CDR3 bases: TGTGCCAGCAGCCCCTGGACAGTCGTGACCGCCTTATCCTACGAGCAGTACTTC. Variable domain in full (rest from reference TRBV7-8 and TRBJ2-7): GAGVSQSPRYKVAKRGQDVALRCDPISGHVSLFWYQQALGQGPEFLTYFQNEAQLDKSGLPSDRFFAERPEGSVSTLKIQRTQQEDSAVYLCASSPWTVVTALSYEQYFGPGTRLTVT.

The chain joins TRBV16 to TRBJ2-5, with no clear D. V was trimmed by 0 bases and J by 5 bases, leaving 1 base between them. The CDR3 has 11 residues. Germline lookup yields CDR1 KGHSY and CDR2 FQNENV. CDR3 amino acids: CASSQSETQYF. The CDR3 bases are TGTGCCAGCAGCCAATCGGAGACCCAGTACTTC.

The rearrangement links TRBV6-1 to TRBJ1-4; the D gene is possibly TRBD1 (6 bases). V was cut by 3 bases and J by 8 bases, with 16 bases left in between. The germline CDR1 and CDR2 sequences are MNHNS and SASEGT. The CDR3 extends over 15 amino acids. The CDR3 coding sequence is TGTGCCAGCAGTGATACGGGGGCGGGAGAGGAAAAACTGTTTTTT. This gives the protein CASSDTGAGEEKLFF.

Only one count was recorded for this clone. This likely stems from a read error, as it lies one base from a far larger clone. This CDR3 is also generated by other DNA sequences in the sample. The rearrangement uses TRBV7-2 and TRBJ1-2, with a tentative D call TRBD1 (6 bases). The CDR3 is made up of 11 amino acids. Germline V gene sequence: CDR1 SGHTA, CDR2 FQGNSA. CDR3 sequence: CASSPGAGYTF. CDR3 DNA: TGTGCAAGCAGCCCAGGGGCTGGCTACACCTTC.

As regards this clone: One base separates it from a far larger clone, so it is likely a read error. The chain carries TRBV2 and TRBJ1-4, with TRBD1 identical over 8 bases. This CDR3 has 14 amino acids. CDR1 and CDR2 from the germline V gene are SNHLY and FYNNEI. CDR3 sequence (DNA): TGTGCCAGCAGGGCAGGGGGCAGCAATGAAAAACCGTTTTTT. Amino acids: CASRAGGSNEKPFF.

To note about this clone: The sample carries other DNA sequences with the same CDR3. This chain joins TRBV7-9 and TRBJ2-5; no firm D call. The germline V gene encodes CDR1 SEHNR and CDR2 FQNEAQ (reference sequence). Trimming left V 6 bases short and J 5 bases short, with 10 bases between. This CDR3 spans 12 amino acids. This CDR3 is CASSLVGETQYF. In nucleotides, the CDR3 is TGTGCCAGCAGTCTAGTTGGTGAGACCCAGTACTTC.

The chain is built from TRBV5-8 and TRBJ2-5; no definite D call. Germline-derived CDR1 and CDR2 are SGHTS and YDEGEE. CDR3 length equals 16 residues. V shed 4 bases and J shed 4 bases, with 20 bases lying between them. CDR3 amino acids: CASSLALGKASETQYF. Here the CDR3 DNA reads TGTGCCAGCAGCCTGGCCCTAGGAAAAGCATCAGAGACCCAGTACTTC.

The J gene is TRBJ1-2, the V gene TRBV11-2; 8 nucleotides agree with TRBD1. Losses at the gene ends were 3 bases for V and 3 bases for J; bases not matched to a gene: 9. In germline, CDR1 is SGHAT, CDR2 FQNNGV. The CDR3 totals 16 residues. The CDR3 loop is CASSFLDREEYYGYTF. The CDR3 DNA is TGTGCCAGCAGCTTCCTGGACAGGGAGGAGTACTATGGCTACACCTTC.

Comments on this clone: A much larger clone is a single base away; this may be a read error. This chain links TRBV19 with TRBJ2-7; D gene uncertain. This CDR3 has 11 residues. Deletions cut 6 bases from V and 0 bases from J, with 3 bases between. Looked up from germline, CDR1 is LNHDA and CDR2 is SQIVND (reference sequence). The CDR3 region is CASSSSYEQYF. CDR3 coding DNA: TGTGCCAGTAGCTCCTCCTACGAGCAGTACTTC.

The chain combines TRBV7-8 with TRBJ1-3, with D possibly being TRBD1 (5 bases). Germline V gene lookup returns CDR1 SGHVS and CDR2 FQNEAQ. The CDR3 runs to 18 residues. V was shortened by 1 base and J by 4 bases, with 20 bases between the two germline ends. For the CDR3, the DNA is TGTGCCAGCAGCTTAGGGCCGATCCCGGGACGGTGGGGAAACACCATATATTTT. The encoded protein is CASSLGPIPGRWGNTIYF. Full variable domain (rest looked up from reference TRBV7-8 and TRBJ1-3): GAGVSQSPRYKVAKRGQDVALRCDPISGHVSLFWYQQALGQGPEFLTYFQNEAQLDKSGLPSDRFFAERPEGSVSTLKIQRTQQEDSAVYLCASSLGPIPGRWGNTIYFGEGSWLTVV.

The chain uses TRBV29-1 and TRBJ1-1; 7 bases are shared with TRBD1. The CDR3 contains 16 residues. Germline CDR1 reads SQVTM; CDR2 reads ANQGSEA. Germline trimming cut 7 bases from V and 1 base from J; bases unmatched to any gene: 15. The CDR3 loop is CSAQGDPRDTNTEAFF. The CDR3 coding sequence is TGCAGCGCTCAGGGGGACCCACGGGACACGAACACTGAAGCTTTCTTT.

The chain links TRBV29-1 to TRBJ2-2; TRBD2 agrees at 13 bases. The CDR3 is made up of 15 amino acids. The germline gives CDR1 SQVTM, CDR2 ANQGSEA. The J segment lost 8 bases and the V segment lost 4 bases, leaving 7 bases of the junction unmatched. CDR3 DNA sequence: TGCAGCGTTGCGGGACTAGCGGGAATGGCTGGGGAGCTGTTTTTT. Encoded protein: CSVAGLAGMAGELFF.

Worth noting for this clone: A far larger clone is off by one base, so a read error is likely. The conserved phenylalanine or tryptophan is not found at the CDR3 terminus, so this likely reflects a read error. The rearrangement links TRBV30 to TRBJ1-1, with a possible D match to TRBD1 (6 bases). Germline values: CDR1 GTSNPN, CDR2 SVGIG (reference sequence). CDR3 length equals 13 residues. The V end lost 4 bases, the J end lost 7 bases, and 16 bases lay between the germline ends. The CDR3 reads CAWTRQKDSEAFS. The CDR3 DNA reads TGTGCCTGGACCAGGCAGAAGGACAGTGAAGCTTTCTCT.

Notes on this clone: A much larger clone differs from this one at a single base, so this may be a read error. Likely a read error: the CDR3 ends without its conserved phenylalanine or tryptophan. The chain carries TRBV5-5 and TRBJ1-2; TRBD1 might be the D (5 bases). V was trimmed by 0 bases and J by 6 bases, leaving 24 bases between them. The germline gives CDR1 SGHKS, CDR2 YYEKEE (reference sequence). CDR3 length equals 18 residues. The CDR3 bases are TGTGCCAGCAGCTTGGCCGTGAGGGACTCCTCTCCCGTGAATGGCTACACCCTC. This translates into CASSLAVRDSSPVNGYTL.

The V call is TRBV6-1, the J call TRBJ2-7, with TRBD2 identical over 7 bases. This CDR3 is built from 16 residues. Per the germline V gene, CDR1 is MNHNS and CDR2 is SASEGT. The V gene end was trimmed by 2 bases and the J gene end by 2 bases; junction bases not matched to a gene: 9. The CDR3 region is CASSELGLAGAYEQYF. The DNA of the CDR3 is TGTGCCAGCAGTGAACTGGGGTTGGCGGGGGCCTACGAGCAGTACTTC.

This chain joins TRBV11-3 and TRBJ1-2; D is undetermined. The CDR3 totals 14 residues. V lost 1 base and J 0 bases, leaving 6 bases between the germline ends. Per the germline V gene, CDR1 is SGHNT and CDR2 is YENEEA. Here the CDR3 DNA reads TGTGCCAGCAGCTTAGCAGCCTCTAACTATGGCTACACCTTC. Protein: CASSLAASNYGYTF. The entire variable domain, with the rest obtained from reference TRBV11-3 and TRBJ1-2, is as follows: EAGVVQSPRYKIIEKKQPVAFWCNPISGHNTLYWYLQNLGQGPELLIRYENEEAVDDSQLPKDRFSAERLKGVDSTLKIQPAELGDSAVYLCASSLAASNYGYTFGSGTRLTVV.

The chain employs TRBV5-5 and TRBJ2-1, with 8 bases identical to TRBD2. Unmatched junction bases numbered 8, after V lost 2 bases and J lost 4 bases. Germline-derived CDR1 and CDR2 are SGHKS and YYEKEE (reference sequence). The CDR3 runs 16 residues. This chain's CDR3 is CASSFLPGGEYNEQFF. CDR3 coding DNA: TGTGCCAGCAGCTTTCTTCCGGGAGGGGAATACAATGAGCAGTTCTTC.

The chain uses TRBV18 and TRBJ2-1; 7 nucleotides align to TRBD2. V dropped 6 bases and J dropped 6; count of bases not matched to a gene: 11. CDR1 KGHSH and CDR2 LQKENI come from the germline V gene. The CDR3 runs to 15 residues. CDR3 residues: CASSQSAGDSNEQFF. The CDR3 nucleotides read TGTGCCAGCTCCCAGTCGGCGGGAGACTCCAATGAGCAGTTCTTC. Together with reference TRBV18 and TRBJ2-1, the CDR3 gives the full variable domain: NAGVMQNPRHLVRRRGQEARLRCSPMKGHSHVYWYRQLPEEGLKFMVYLQKENIIDESGMPKERFSAEFPKEGPSILRIQQVVRGDSAAYFCASSQSAGDSNEQFFGPGTRLTVL.